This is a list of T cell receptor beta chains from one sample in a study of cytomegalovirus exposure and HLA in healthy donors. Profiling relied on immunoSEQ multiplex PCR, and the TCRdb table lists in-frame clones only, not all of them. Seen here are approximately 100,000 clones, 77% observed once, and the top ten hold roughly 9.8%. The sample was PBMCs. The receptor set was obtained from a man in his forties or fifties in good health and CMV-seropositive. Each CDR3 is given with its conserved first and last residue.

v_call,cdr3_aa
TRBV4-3,CASSPHTGTGYDIQYF
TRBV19,CASSAIVSVNQPQHF
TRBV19,CASSTGQGRMNTEAFF
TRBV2,CASSRDRLLSDTQYF
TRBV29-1,CSVEEAGGDGDGYTF
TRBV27,CASSLLAGYEQFF
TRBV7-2,CASSLTAGGFPSTDTQYF
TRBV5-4,CASSPDSQPNYGYTF
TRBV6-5,CASKTSTDTQYF
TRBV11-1,CASSHRQANTEAFF
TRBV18,CASSPGTGGFYEQYF
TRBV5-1,CASSSGGPASNQPQHF
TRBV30,CAWVPGTGLGELFF
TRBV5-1,CASSVTSGGAKNIQYF
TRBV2,CASSGALGTGTQYF
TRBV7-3,CASSPTSGGGRTEAFF
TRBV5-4,CASSRGGSRTDTQYF
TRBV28,CASTHPSGLPETQYF
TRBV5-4,CASSADRGLKTNEKLFF
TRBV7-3,CASSNLAGGPDEQFF
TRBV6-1,CASSETGVGGYTF
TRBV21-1,CASSQTSSSTDTQYF
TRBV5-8,CASSLIYGSPLHF
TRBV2,CASRQSGETQYF
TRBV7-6,CASSLDRLGGNTEAFF
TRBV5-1,CASSTDSGELLF
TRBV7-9,CASSLAEYTGESSYEQYF
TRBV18,CASSPRTGELFF
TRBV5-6,CASSLKAGWDEQYF
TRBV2,CASSERSARVETQYF
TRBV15,CATSREVLGLADYEQYF
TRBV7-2,CASSERQGGTGELFF
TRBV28,CASSLIVGTGEINYGYTF
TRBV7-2,CANLVQGATDTQYF
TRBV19,CASSRDRGLNQPQHF
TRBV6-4,CASSEAGDTGELFF
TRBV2,CASSDLQGVKTQYF
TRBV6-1,CASSEGIIAQQETQYF
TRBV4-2,CASSTRTGDYEQYF
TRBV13,CASSLAGSNSPLHF
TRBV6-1,CASRNGFIMPQPQHF
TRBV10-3,CAINGDRGFRDTQYF
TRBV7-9,CASSRTGVRHEQFF
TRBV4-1,CASSQAPNRGSPLHF
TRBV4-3,CASSQRAPPGAYTEAFF
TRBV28,CASSLEDLTNEKLFF
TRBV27,CASSSHGGPGNEQFF
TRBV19,CASKITVTNQPQHF
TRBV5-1,CASRQGVSYGYTF
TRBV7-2,CASSVEGGSDTQYF
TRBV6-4,CASSDSGGATDTQYF
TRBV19,CASARQGSSGNTIYF
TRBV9,CANSGHRRSWSYEQYF